The T cell receptor (beta chain) described here comes from a study of blood T cells in healthy people across ages. Study-wide results and caveats: Naive T cell percentage showed a strong correlation with TCR beta diversity. Roughly linear declines in TCR beta diversity per million T cells occurred with age.

In its sample, this clonotype was seen a few times. The antigen is unknown. Through a sample-barcoded 5' primer and a J-beta primer mix, a second PCR was run for about 6 to 11 cycles. TCRdb reprocessed the 5' RACE reads with MiXCR, giving one entry per CDR3 protein. The table shows some 1.6 million distinct CDR3 sequences, with roughly 30% occurring only once. The germline V gene encodes CDR1 DFQATT and CDR2 SNEGSKA (reference sequence). The J segment lost 9 bases and the V segment lost 1 base, leaving 5 bases of the junction unmatched. The CDR3 loop spans 13 amino acids. Sequencing was carried out using blood. The clonotype was recovered from a woman in her thirties in good health. The chain combines TRBV20-1 with TRBJ1-5, with TRBD1 matching 8 bases. CDR3: CSARGQGLGPQHF. The CDR3 bases are TGCAGTGCTAGAGGACAGGGGCTCGGGCCCCAGCATTTT.